Presented here are 7 T cell receptor beta chains from one specimen sequenced in a study of OX40 agonist ivuxolimab in advanced cancers. The protocol was immunoSEQ multiplex PCR, while the TCRdb copy is restricted to in-frame clones and leaves out a portion. This table holds approximately 84,000 clones, roughly 82% found once. The source material was CD4+ or CD8+ T cells sorted from blood, sampled in a trial of the OX40 agonist ivuxolimab. Receptor source: an adult with an advanced solid tumor such as melanoma, head and neck, liver or kidney cancer.

The genes are TRBV5-6 and TRBJ2-7; D is unclear. V shed 0 bases and J shed 0 bases, with 13 bases lying between them. Germline V lookup: CDR1 SGHDT, CDR2 YYEEEE. This CDR3 is 16 amino acids long. CDR3 DNA: TGTGCCAGCAGCTTGGGCTCGGAACCGGCCTCCTACGAGCAGTACGTC. Translation: CASSLGSEPASYEQYV.

V gene TRBV7-6 combines with J gene TRBJ2-5; weak D call: TRBD2 (6 bases). Trimming left V 3 bases short and J 0 bases short, with 11 bases between. Germline V gene data show CDR1 as SGHVS and CDR2 as FNYEAQ. CDR3 length equals 15 residues. The CDR3 sequence is CASSLEGGHQETQYF. CDR3 nucleotides: TGTGCCAGCAGCTTGGAGGGAGGCCACCAAGAGACCCAGTACTTC.

This clone has just a few counts. The J gene is TRBJ2-6, the V gene TRBV4-2; tentative D call: TRBD2 (5 bases). Between the trimmed V and J ends, which lost 4 bases and 3 bases, there was a span of 19 bases. Germline V gene sequence: CDR1 LGHNA, CDR2 YNFKEQ. The CDR3 runs 18 residues. CDR3 amino acids: CASSPSARDASGANVLTF. In nucleotides, the CDR3 is TGTGCCAGCAGCCCCAGCGCTCGGGATGCTAGTGGGGCCAACGTCCTGACTTTC.

A few counts support this clone. The chain joins TRBV6-6 to TRBJ2-2; 9 positions agree with TRBD1. Germline loops: CDR1 MNHNY, CDR2 SVGAGI (reference sequence). This CDR3 is built from 14 residues. V gave up 7 bases and J gave up 5 bases; unmatched junction bases: 5. CDR3 in DNA: TGTGCCAGCACCCACAGGGGGCAGACCGGGGAGCTGTTTTTT. Its translation: CASTHRGQTGELFF.

The chain employs TRBV2 and TRBJ1-3; no definite D call. The CDR3 is 15 residues long. The germline gives CDR1 SNHLY, CDR2 FYNNEI. The V and J ends lost 6 bases and 4 bases respectively, with 16 bases between them. The CDR3 DNA sequence: TGTGCCAGCAGAGGACGCGTGGCCTCGGGAAACACCATATATTTT. As protein: CASRGRVASGNTIYF.

V gene TRBV6-5 combines with J gene TRBJ1-2, with TRBD1 matching over 11 bases. This CDR3 is built from 14 residues. Germline trimming cut 6 bases from V and 4 bases from J; bases unmatched to any gene: 4. The germline V gene has CDR1 MNHEY and CDR2 SVGAGI. The CDR3 sequence: CASSRGTGGYGYTF. The CDR3 DNA follows: TGTGCCAGCAGCCGAGGGACAGGGGGCTATGGCTACACCTTC.

The gene calls are TRBV6-5 and TRBJ2-3; a weak D match, TRBD2 (6 bases). The CDR3 is made up of 15 amino acids. The V and J ends lost 3 bases and 9 bases respectively, with 19 bases between them. Germline CDR1 and CDR2: MNHEY and SVGAGI. CDR3 sequence reads: CASSYLLGGSGTQYF. The CDR3 coding sequence is TGTGCCAGCAGTTATCTTCTGGGGGGTTCAGGCACGCAGTATTTT.